This T cell receptor (beta chain) came from a study of blood T cell repertoires in COVID-19. On the study more broadly: Both acute and convalescent COVID-19 samples were obtained from the United States, Italy and Spain. The analysed material was cDNA or gDNA that came from T cells, B-cell-depleted T cells, or PBMCs.

As originally analysed: Quantification of nucleated cells was approximated via reference gene primer amplification. Libraries were prepared by immunoSEQ multiplex PCR; TCRdb keeps only in-frame clonotypes and omits some of them. V and J calls and clone size are copied from that table; D and trimming were computed from the DNA. The repertoire holds approximately 150,000 clones, with over 80% as singletons. V was clipped by 2 bases and J by 4 bases; unmatched bases: 12. Germline V gene data show CDR1 as KGHSH and CDR2 as LQKENI. This CDR3 has 18 amino acids. V usage is TRBV18 and J usage is TRBJ2-7, with 12 bases fitting TRBD2. Sequences were obtained from peripheral blood. This TCR was recovered from a man aged 55 to 70 with active or convalescent COVID-19. Here the CDR3 DNA reads TGTGCCAGCTCACCAAGGACTAGCGGGAACTTAAAAGGGTACGAGCAGTACTTC. Amino acids: CASSPRTSGNLKGYEQYF.